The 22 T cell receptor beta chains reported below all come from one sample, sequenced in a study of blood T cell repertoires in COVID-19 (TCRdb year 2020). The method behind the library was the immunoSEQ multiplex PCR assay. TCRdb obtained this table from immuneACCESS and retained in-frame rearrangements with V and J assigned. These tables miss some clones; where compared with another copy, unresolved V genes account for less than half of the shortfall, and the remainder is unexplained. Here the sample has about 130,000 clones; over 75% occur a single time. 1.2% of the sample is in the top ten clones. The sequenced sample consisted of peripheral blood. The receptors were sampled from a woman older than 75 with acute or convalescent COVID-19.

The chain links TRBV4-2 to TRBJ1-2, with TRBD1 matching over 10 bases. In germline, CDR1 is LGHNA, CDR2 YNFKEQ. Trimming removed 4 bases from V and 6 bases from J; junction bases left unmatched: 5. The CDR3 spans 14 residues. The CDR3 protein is CASSRPGQGHGYTF. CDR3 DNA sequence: TGTGCCAGCAGCCGACCGGGACAGGGGCATGGCTACACCTTC.

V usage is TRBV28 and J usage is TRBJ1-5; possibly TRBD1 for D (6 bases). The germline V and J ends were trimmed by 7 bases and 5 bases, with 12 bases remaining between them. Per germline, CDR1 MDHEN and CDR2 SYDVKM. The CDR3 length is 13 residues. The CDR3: CASTRTADQPQHF. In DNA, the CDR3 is TGTGCCAGCACCCGGACAGCCGATCAGCCCCAGCATTTT.

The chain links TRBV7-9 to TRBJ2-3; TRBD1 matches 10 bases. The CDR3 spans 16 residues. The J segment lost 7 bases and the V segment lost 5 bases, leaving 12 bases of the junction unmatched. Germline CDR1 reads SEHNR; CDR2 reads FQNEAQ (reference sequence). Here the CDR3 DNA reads TGTGCCAGCAGCCCATACGGGGGACAGGGGAGTTATACGCAGTATTTT. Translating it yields CASSPYGGQGSYTQYF.

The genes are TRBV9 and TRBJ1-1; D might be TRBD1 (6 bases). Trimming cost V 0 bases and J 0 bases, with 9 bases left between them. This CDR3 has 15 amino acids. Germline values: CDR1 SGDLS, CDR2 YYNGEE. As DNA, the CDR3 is TGTGCCAGCAGCGTAGCTCCAGGGGTGAACACTGAAGCTTTCTTT. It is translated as CASSVAPGVNTEAFF. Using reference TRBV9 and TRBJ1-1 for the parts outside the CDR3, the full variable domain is DSGVTQTPKHLITATGQRVTLRCSPRSGDLSVYWYQQSLDQGLQFLIQYYNGEERAKGNILERFSAQQFPDLHSELNLSSLELGDSALYFCASSVAPGVNTEAFFGQGTRLTVV.

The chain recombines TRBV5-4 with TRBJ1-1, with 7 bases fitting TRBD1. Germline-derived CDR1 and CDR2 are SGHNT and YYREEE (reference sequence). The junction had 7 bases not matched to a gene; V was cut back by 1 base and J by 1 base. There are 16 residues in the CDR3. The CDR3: CASSLPGGMANTEAFF. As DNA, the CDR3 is TGTGCCAGCAGCTTGCCAGGGGGGATGGCGAACACTGAAGCTTTCTTT.

CDR3 sequence: CASRPTSGRAKDTQYF. The DNA of the CDR3 is TGTGCCAGCAGGCCGACTAGCGGGAGGGCAAAAGATACGCAGTATTTT. The chain has TRBV2 and TRBJ2-3; TRBD2 agrees at 14 bases. The junction had 7 bases not matched to a gene; V was cut back by 6 bases and J by 5 bases. This CDR3 spans 16 amino acids. Germline loops: CDR1 SNHLY, CDR2 FYNNEI.

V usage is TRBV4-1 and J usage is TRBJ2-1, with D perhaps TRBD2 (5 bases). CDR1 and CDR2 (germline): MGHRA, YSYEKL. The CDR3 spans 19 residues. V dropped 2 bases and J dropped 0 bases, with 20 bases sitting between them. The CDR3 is CASSQPPTLAKSSYNEQFF. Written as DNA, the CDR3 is TGCGCCAGCAGCCAACCACCGACTTTAGCGAAGAGCTCCTACAATGAGCAGTTCTTC.

CDR3 DNA sequence: TGCAGCGTTGAACTTGCCAGACGAGACAGGGCAGAAGCTTTCTTT. It codes for CSVELARRDRAEAFF. The chain uses TRBV29-1 and TRBJ1-1; 7 positions match TRBD1. V shed 2 bases and J 8 bases; nucleotides not matched to a gene: 14. The CDR3 sequence is 15 residues long. The germline CDR1 and CDR2 sequences are SQVTM and ANQGSEA.

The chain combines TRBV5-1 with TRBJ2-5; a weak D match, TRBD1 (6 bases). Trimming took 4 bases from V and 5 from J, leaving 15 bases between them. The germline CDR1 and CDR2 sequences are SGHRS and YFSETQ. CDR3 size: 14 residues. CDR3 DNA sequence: TGCGCCAGCAGCCTCGGACAGCCTTGGGAGACCCAGTACTTC. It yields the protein CASSLGQPWETQYF.

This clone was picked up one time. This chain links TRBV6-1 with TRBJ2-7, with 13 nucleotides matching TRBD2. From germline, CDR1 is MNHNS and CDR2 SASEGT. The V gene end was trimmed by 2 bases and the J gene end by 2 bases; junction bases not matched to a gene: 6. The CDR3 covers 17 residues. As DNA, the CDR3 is TGTGCCAGCAGTGAACGGACTAGCGGGGGTGCTACCTACGAGCAGTACTTC. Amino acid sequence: CASSERTSGGATYEQYF.

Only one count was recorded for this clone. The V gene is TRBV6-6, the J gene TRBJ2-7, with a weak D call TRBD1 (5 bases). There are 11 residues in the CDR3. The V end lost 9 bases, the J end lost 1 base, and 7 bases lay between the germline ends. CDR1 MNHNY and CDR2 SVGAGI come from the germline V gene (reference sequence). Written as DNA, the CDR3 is TGTGCCAGTGCAGGGTCCTACGAGCAGTACTTC. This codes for CASAGSYEQYF.

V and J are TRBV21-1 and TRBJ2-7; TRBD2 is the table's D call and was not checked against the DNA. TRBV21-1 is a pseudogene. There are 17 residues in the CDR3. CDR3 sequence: CASRLQGIGGFKGEQYF. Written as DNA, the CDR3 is TGTGCCAGCAGGTTACAGGGTATCGGGGGGTTCAAGGGCGAGCAGTACTTC.

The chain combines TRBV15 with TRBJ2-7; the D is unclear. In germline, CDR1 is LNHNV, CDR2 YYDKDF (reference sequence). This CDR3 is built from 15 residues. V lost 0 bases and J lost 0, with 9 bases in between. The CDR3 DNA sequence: TGTGCCACCAGCAGAGAAAGGCCAGGCTCCTACGAGCAGTACTTC. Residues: CATSRERPGSYEQYF.

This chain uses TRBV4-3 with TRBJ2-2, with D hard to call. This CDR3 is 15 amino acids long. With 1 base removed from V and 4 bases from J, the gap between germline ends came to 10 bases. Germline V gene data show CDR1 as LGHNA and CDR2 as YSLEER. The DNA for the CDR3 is TGCGCCAGCAGCCAAGGTCGGTTGTTCACCGGGGAGCTGTTTTTT. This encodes CASSQGRLFTGELFF.

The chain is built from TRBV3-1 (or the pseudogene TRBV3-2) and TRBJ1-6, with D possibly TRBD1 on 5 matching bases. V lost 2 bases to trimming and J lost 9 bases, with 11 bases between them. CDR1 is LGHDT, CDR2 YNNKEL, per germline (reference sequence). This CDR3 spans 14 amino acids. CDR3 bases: TGTGCCAGCAGCCAAAGAAGGGGTAGTTCACCCCTCCACTTT. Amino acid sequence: CASSQRRGSSPLHF.

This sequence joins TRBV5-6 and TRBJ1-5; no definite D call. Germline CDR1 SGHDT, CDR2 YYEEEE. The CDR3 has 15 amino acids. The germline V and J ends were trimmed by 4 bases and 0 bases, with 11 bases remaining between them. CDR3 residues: CASSTRSISNQPQHF. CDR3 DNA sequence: TGTGCCAGCAGCACTAGGAGTATTAGCAATCAGCCCCAGCATTTT.

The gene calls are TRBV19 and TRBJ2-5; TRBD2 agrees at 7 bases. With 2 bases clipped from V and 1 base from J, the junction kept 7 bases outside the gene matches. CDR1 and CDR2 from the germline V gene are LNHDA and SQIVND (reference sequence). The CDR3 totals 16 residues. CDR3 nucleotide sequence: TGTGCCAGTAGTATAAATCCAGCGGGGATCCAAGAGACCCAGTACTTC. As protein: CASSINPAGIQETQYF.

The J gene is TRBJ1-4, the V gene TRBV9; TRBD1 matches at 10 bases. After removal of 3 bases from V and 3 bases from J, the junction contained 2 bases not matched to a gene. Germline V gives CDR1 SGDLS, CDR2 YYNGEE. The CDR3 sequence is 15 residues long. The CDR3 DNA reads TGTGCCAGCAGCGGGACAGGGGGTCCTAATGAAAAACTGTTTTTT. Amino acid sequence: CASSGTGGPNEKLFF.

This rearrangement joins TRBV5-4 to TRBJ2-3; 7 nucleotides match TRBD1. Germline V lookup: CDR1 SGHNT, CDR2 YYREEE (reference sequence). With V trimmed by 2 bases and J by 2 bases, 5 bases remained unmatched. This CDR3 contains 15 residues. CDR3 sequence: CASSFRQGNTDTQYF. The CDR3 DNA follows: TGTGCCAGCAGCTTCCGACAGGGTAACACAGATACGCAGTATTTT.

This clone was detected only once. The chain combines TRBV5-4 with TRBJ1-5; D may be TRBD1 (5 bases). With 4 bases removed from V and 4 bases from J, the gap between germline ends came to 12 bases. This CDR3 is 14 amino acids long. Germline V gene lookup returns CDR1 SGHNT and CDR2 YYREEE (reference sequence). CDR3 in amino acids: CASSIQGYNQPQHF. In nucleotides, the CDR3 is TGTGCCAGCAGCATTCAGGGTTATAATCAGCCCCAGCATTTT.

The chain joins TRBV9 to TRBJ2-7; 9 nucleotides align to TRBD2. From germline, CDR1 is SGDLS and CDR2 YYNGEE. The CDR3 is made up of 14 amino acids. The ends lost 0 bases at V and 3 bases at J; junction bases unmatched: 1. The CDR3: CASSVGSGSYEQYF. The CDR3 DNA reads TGTGCCAGCAGCGTAGGTAGCGGGAGCTACGAGCAGTACTTC.

CDR3 region: CASSQARTSGRFTYEQYF. In DNA form, the CDR3 reads TGTGCCAGCAGCCAAGCCCGGACTAGCGGGAGGTTCACCTACGAGCAGTACTTC. V is TRBV3-1 (or the pseudogene TRBV3-2) and J is TRBJ2-7; 14 bases match TRBD2. The germline CDR1 and CDR2 sequences are LGHDT and YNNKEL (reference sequence). The CDR3 length is 18 residues. Unmatched junction bases numbered 7, after V lost 1 base and J lost 2 bases.